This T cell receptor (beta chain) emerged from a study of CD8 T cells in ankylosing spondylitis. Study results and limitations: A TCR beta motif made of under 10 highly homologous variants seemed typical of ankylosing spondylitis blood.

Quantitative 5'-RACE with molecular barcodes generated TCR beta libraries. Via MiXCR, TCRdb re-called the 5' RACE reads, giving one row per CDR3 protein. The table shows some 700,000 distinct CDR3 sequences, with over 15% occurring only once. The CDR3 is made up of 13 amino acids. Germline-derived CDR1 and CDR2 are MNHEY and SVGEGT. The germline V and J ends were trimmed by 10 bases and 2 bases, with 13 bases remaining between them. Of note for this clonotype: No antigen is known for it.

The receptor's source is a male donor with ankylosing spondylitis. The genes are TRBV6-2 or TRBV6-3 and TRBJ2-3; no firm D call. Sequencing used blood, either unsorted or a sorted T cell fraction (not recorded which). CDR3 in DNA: TGTGCCACCACGGCCCCCTTCACAGATACGCAGTATTTT. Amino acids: CATTAPFTDTQYF.